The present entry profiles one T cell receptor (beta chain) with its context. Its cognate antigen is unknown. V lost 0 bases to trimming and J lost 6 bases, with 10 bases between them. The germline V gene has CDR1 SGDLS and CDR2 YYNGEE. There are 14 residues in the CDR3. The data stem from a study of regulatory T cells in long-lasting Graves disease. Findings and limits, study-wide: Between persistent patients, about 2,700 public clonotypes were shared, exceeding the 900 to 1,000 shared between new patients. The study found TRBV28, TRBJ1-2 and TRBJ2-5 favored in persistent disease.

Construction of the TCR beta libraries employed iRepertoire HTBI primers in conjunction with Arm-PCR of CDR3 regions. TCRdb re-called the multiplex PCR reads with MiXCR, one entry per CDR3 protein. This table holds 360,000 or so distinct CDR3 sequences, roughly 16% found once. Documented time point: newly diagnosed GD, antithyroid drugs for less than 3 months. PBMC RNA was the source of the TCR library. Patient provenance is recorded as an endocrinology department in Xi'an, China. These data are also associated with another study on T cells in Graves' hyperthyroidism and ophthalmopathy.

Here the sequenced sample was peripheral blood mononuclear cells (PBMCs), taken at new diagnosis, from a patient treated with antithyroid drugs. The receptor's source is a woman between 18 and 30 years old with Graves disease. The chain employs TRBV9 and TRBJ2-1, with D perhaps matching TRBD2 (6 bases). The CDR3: CASSVGLGGNEQFF. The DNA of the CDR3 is TGTGCCAGCAGCGTAGGACTAGGTGGCAATGAGCAGTTCTTC.